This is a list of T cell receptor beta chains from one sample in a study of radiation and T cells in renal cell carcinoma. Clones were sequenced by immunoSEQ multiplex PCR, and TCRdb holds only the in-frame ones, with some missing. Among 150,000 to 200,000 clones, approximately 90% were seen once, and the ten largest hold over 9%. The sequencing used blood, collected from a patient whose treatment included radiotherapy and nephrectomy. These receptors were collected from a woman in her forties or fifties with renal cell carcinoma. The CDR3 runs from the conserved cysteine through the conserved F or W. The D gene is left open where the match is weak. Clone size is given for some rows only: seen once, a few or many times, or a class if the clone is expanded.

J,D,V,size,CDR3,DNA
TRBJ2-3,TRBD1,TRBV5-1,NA,CASSLGGGGDTQYF,TGCGCCAGCAGCTTGGGAGGGGGCGGAGATACGCAGTATTTT
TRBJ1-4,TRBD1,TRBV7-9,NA,CASSFGDRVGEKLFF,TGTGCCAGCAGCTTTGGGGACAGGGTTGGGGAAAAACTGTTTTTT
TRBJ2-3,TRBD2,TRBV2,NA,CASRRGSTDTQYF,TGTGCCAGCAGGCGGGGGAGCACAGATACGCAGTATTTT
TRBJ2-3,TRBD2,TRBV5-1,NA,CASSQTTSGDPDTQYF,TGCGCCAGCAGCCAGACGACTAGCGGGGACCCAGATACGCAGTATTTT
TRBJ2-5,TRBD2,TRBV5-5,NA,CASSSSGGRETQYF,TGTGCCAGCAGCTCCTCGGGGGGGCGAGAGACCCAGTACTTC
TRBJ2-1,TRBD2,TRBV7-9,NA,CASRRNRVREDEQFF,TGTGCCAGCAGGCGCAACAGGGTGCGGGAGGATGAGCAGTTCTTC
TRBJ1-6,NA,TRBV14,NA,CASTQSRDSPLHF,TGTGCCAGCACCCAATCTAGGGATTCACCCCTCCACTTT
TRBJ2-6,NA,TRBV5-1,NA,CASTHDSLEANVLTF,TGCGCCAGCACACACGACAGTTTAGAGGCCAACGTCCTGACTTTC
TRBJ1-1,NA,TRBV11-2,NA,CASSTQGNTEAFF,TGTGCCAGCAGCACCCAGGGGAACACTGAAGCTTTCTTT
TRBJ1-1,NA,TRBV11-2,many,CASSPSSTEVNTEAFF,TGTGCCAGCAGCCCTTCCTCGACAGAAGTGAACACTGAAGCTTTCTTT
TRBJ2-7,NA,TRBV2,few,CASSVGGGPSYEQYF,TGTGCCAGCAGTGTCGGCGGGGGCCCCTCCTACGAGCAGTACTTC
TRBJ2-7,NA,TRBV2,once,CASSEAYRGSYEQYF,TGTGCCAGCAGTGAAGCGTACCGGGGATCCTACGAGCAGTACTTC
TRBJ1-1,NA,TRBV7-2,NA,CASSFSLSNTEAFF,TGTGCCAGCAGCTTTAGTTTATCGAACACTGAAGCTTTCTTT
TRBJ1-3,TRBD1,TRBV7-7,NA,CASSPDRDMRNTIYF,TGTGCTAGCAGCCCGGACAGGGATATGAGAAACACCATATATTTT
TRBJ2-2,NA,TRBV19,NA,CASSIFQRAANTGELFF,TGTGCCAGTAGTATCTTTCAACGCGCAGCGAACACCGGGGAGCTGTTTTTT
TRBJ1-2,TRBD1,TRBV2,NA,CASRPNRGPNYGYTF,TGTGCCAGCAGACCTAACAGGGGGCCAAACTATGGCTACACCTTC
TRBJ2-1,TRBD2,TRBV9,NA,CASSGGTSGLGDEQFF,TGTGCCAGCAGCGGCGGGACTAGCGGGTTGGGGGATGAGCAGTTCTTC
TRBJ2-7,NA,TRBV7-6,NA,CASSLNAGTSNYEQYF,TGTGCCAGCAGCCTGAATGCCGGGACTTCCAACTACGAGCAGTACTTC
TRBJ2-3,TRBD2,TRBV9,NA,CASSLRTSGGLSTDTQYF,TGTGCCAGCAGCCTAAGGACTAGCGGGGGCCTTAGCACAGATACGCAGTATTTT
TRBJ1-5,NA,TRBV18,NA,CASSPPGQYSNQPQHF,TGTGCCAGCTCACCACCGGGGCAGTATAGCAATCAGCCCCAGCATTTT
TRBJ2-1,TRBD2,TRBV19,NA,CASTSGGAIGNEQFF,TGTGCCTCAACTAGCGGGGGGGCCATTGGCAATGAGCAGTTCTTC
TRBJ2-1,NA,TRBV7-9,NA,CASSLRGRNEQFF,TGTGCCAGCAGCTTAAGGGGGAGGAATGAGCAGTTCTTC
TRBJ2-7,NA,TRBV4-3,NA,CASSQDGRSSYEQYF,TGCGCCAGCAGCCAAGATGGGAGGAGCTCCTACGAGCAGTACTTC
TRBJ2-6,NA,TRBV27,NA,CASSLAGVAGANVLTF,TGTGCCAGCAGTTTAGCAGGGGTGGCTGGGGCCAACGTCCTGACTTTC
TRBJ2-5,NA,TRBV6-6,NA,CASSYSGFQETQYF,TGTGCCAGCAGTTACTCCGGGTTCCAAGAGACCCAGTACTTC
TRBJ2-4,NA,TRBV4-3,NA,CASSQDQGIAKNIQYF,TGCGCCAGCAGCCAAGATCAGGGGATAGCCAAAAACATTCAGTACTTC
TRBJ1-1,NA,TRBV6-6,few,CASSQKWGNTEAFF,TGTGCCAGCAGCCAAAAGTGGGGGAACACTGAAGCTTTCTTT
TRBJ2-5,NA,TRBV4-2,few,CASSPEEALQETQYF,TGTGCCAGCAGCCCCGAAGAGGCGCTCCAAGAGACCCAGTACTTC
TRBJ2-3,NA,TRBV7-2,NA,CASRPNRGPSTDTQYF,TGTGCCAGCAGACCGAACCGGGGGCCTAGCACAGATACGCAGTATTTT
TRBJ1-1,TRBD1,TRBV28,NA,CASSSVQGASEAFF,TGTGCCAGCAGTTCCGTACAGGGGGCCAGCGAAGCTTTCTTT
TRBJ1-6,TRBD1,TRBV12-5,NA,CASGLWTGSLHSPLHF,TGTGCTAGTGGTTTGTGGACAGGGTCGTTGCATTCACCCCTCCACTTT
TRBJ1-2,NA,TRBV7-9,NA,CASSLRYGYTF,TGTGCCAGCAGCCTCAGATATGGCTACACCTTC
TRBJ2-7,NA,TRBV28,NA,CASTSAGVYEQYF,TGTGCCAGCACCTCTGCCGGAGTCTACGAGCAGTACTTC
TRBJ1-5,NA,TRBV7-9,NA,CASSSTSGAGNQPQHF,TGTGCCAGCAGCTCCACTTCAGGGGCGGGCAATCAGCCCCAGCATTTT
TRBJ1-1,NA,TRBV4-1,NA,CASRHIQGMLSLNTEAFF,TGCGCCAGCAGACACATTCAGGGTATGTTATCCCTCAACACTGAAGCTTTCTTT
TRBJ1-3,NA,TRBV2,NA,CASSTAFSGNTIYF,TGTGCCAGCAGCACAGCATTCTCTGGAAACACCATATATTTT
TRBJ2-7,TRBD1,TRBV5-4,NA,CASSPGGTGAGEQYF,TGTGCCAGCAGCCCTGGTGGGACAGGGGCGGGAGAGCAGTACTTC
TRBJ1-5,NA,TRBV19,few,CASRRSNQPQHF,TGTGCCAGTAGACGCAGCAATCAGCCCCAGCATTTT
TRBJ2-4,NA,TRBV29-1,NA,CSVEVDFLAKNIQYF,TGCAGCGTTGAGGTAGATTTCCTAGCCAAAAACATTCAGTACTTC
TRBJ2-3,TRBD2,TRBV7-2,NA,CASSYLAGGPGTQYF,TGTGCCAGCAGCTATCTAGCGGGGGGGCCTGGTACGCAGTATTTT
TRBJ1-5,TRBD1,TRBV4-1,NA,CASSQEQGAWQPQHF,TGCGCCAGCAGCCAAGAACAGGGGGCTTGGCAGCCCCAGCATTTT
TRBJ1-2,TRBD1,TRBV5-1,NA,CASSFPGQGNGYTF,TGCGCCAGCAGCTTTCCGGGACAGGGAAACGGCTACACCTTC
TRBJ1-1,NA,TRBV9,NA,CASRSGGDTEAFF,TGTGCCAGCAGGTCAGGAGGGGACACTGAAGCTTTCTTT
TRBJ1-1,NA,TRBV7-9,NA,CASSIAPGTEAFF,TGTGCCAGCAGCATTGCCCCAGGGACTGAAGCTTTCTTT
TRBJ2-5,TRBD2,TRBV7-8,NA,CASSVKLSPGLAKETQYF,TGTGCCAGCAGCGTAAAGCTCTCACCGGGACTAGCCAAAGAGACCCAGTACTTC
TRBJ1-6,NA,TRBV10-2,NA,CASSESGRSSPLHF,TGCGCCAGCAGTGAGTCAGGGAGGAGTTCACCCCTCCACTTT
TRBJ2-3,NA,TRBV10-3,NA,CAISEGGGIVDTQYF,TGTGCCATCAGTGAGGGGGGCGGCATAGTAGATACGCAGTATTTT
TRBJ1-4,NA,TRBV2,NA,CATQEPVLREKLFF,TGTGCCACACAAGAACCGGTCTTACGAGAAAAACTGTTTTTT
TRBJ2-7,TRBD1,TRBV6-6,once,CASSFPGQGPYEQYF,TGTGCCAGCAGTTTTCCGGGACAGGGGCCCTACGAGCAGTACTTC
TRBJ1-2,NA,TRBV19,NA,CASKNRAYGYTF,TGTGCCAGTAAGAACAGGGCCTATGGCTACACCTTC
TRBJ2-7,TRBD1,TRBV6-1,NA,CASNPDRGNEQYF,TGTGCCAGCAACCCAGACAGGGGCAACGAGCAGTACTTC
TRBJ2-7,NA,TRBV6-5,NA,CASSYPRGRGQYF,TGTGCCAGCAGTTACCCCAGAGGCAGGGGACAGTACTTC
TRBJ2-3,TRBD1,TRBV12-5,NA,CASGSLDRGADTQYF,TGTGCTAGTGGTTCCCTGGACAGGGGGGCAGATACGCAGTATTTT
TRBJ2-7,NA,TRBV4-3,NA,CASSQEMAVGAYEQYF,TGCGCCAGCAGCCAAGAGATGGCGGTAGGGGCCTACGAGCAGTACTTC
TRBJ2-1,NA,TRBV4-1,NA,CASSRGTLSGEQFF,TGCGCCAGCAGCCGTGGGACCTTAAGTGGTGAGCAGTTCTTC